Below are 10 T cell receptor beta chains sequenced from a single sample in a study of blood T cell repertoires in COVID-19. TCRdb's copy holds only in-frame clones and misses some; the assay was immunoSEQ multiplex PCR. The table shows some 56,000 clones, with around 80% occurring only once. Specimen: peripheral blood. These receptor sequences come from a man between 60 and 75 years old with acute or convalescent COVID-19.

This chain's CDR3 is CATLSLAGRSDTQYF. DNA of the CDR3: TGTGCCACGCTCTCACTAGCGGGGAGGTCGGATACGCAGTATTTT. The gene calls are TRBV5-4 and TRBJ2-3; 10 bases are a match to TRBD2. Germline V CDR1 and CDR2: SGHNT, YYREEE (reference sequence). The CDR3 sequence is 15 residues long. V dropped 9 bases and J dropped 6; count of bases not matched to a gene: 13.

In nucleotides, the CDR3 is TGTGCCACCAGCAGAGATGGCCCGACTAACTATGGCTACACCTTC. The encoded protein is CATSRDGPTNYGYTF. V and J are TRBV15 and TRBJ1-2; D ambiguous. Trimming removed 0 bases from V and 0 bases from J, with 8 bases in between. The CDR3 extends over 15 amino acids. Looked up from germline, CDR1 is LNHNV and CDR2 is YYDKDF (reference sequence).

The gene calls are TRBV7-9 and TRBJ2-3; 7 bases fit TRBD2. Losses at the gene ends were 1 base for V and 1 base for J; bases not matched to a gene: 2. The CDR3 runs to 15 residues. The V gene's germline CDR1 is SEHNR and CDR2 FQNEAQ (reference sequence). CDR3 in amino acids: CASSLGLAGTDTQYF. CDR3 DNA sequence: TGTGCCAGCAGCTTAGGGCTAGCGGGCACAGATACGCAGTATTTT.

The chain couples TRBV6-5 to TRBJ2-5; D might be TRBD2 (7 bases). V lost 4 bases and J lost 5, with 14 bases in between. This CDR3 contains 14 residues. Germline loops: CDR1 MNHEY, CDR2 SVGAGI. The CDR3 protein is CASSWGGGQETQYF. The CDR3, as DNA: TGTGCCAGCAGTTGGGGGGGCGGGCAGGAGACCCAGTACTTC.

This rearrangement joins TRBV6-5 to TRBJ1-4; a possible D gene is TRBD1 (6 bases). V lost 6 bases, J lost 4 bases, and 9 bases lay in between. The CDR3 runs 13 residues. Germline-derived CDR1 and CDR2 are MNHEY and SVGAGI. CDR3 sequence reads: CASSRGYNEKLFF. Written as DNA, the CDR3 is TGTGCCAGCAGCAGGGGATATAATGAAAAACTGTTTTTT.

DNA of the CDR3: TGTGCCAGCAGCTTAGAGAGCTCCTACGAGCAGTACTTC. Its protein product is CASSLESSYEQYF. The V call is TRBV11-3, the J call TRBJ2-7, with D hard to call. Trimming took off 0 bases at V and 0 bases at J, with 3 bases between the two ends. The CDR3 sequence is 13 residues long. CDR1 and CDR2 from the germline V gene are SGHNT and YENEEA.

Written as DNA, the CDR3 is TGTGCCAGCAGCTTAGCGTACGAGCAGTACTTC. This gives the protein CASSLAYEQYF. The chain recombines TRBV11-2 with TRBJ2-7; D is ambiguous. This CDR3 is 11 amino acids long. Trimming removed 1 base from V and 4 bases from J, with 2 bases in between. The germline CDR1 and CDR2 sequences are SGHAT and FQNNGV.

This chain links TRBV5-1 with TRBJ2-2; 10 positions agree with TRBD2. Germline assignment: CDR1 SGHRS and CDR2 YFSETQ. Unmatched junction bases numbered 7, after V lost 5 bases and J lost 6 bases. The CDR3 length is 15 residues. As DNA, the CDR3 is TGCGCCAGCAGAACCGGGACTAGCGACGCCGGGGAGCTGTTTTTT. It codes for CASRTGTSDAGELFF.

The V call is TRBV18, the J call TRBJ1-1, with D maybe TRBD1 (6 bases). CDR1 is KGHSH and CDR2 is LQKENI in the germline V gene. V lost 5 bases and J 1 base, leaving 8 bases between the germline ends. This CDR3 has 13 amino acids. DNA of the CDR3: TGTGCCAGCTCATCGGGACAGAACACTGAAGCTTTCTTT. Its translation is CASSSGQNTEAFF.

V is TRBV10-2 and J is TRBJ1-1, with D perhaps TRBD1 (5 bases). Germline loops: CDR1 WSHSY, CDR2 SAAADI. The CDR3 is made up of 12 amino acids. The V and J ends lost 6 bases and 5 bases respectively, with 10 bases between them. CDR3 amino acids: CASSLTGTEAFF. DNA of the CDR3: TGCGCCAGCAGCCTAACAGGAACTGAAGCTTTCTTT.